This record looks at one T cell receptor (beta chain) sequence and its context. Its antigen is unidentified. The PCR was carried out with 60 Vbeta primers and 13 Jbeta primers. This table comes from immunoSEQ multiplex PCR, and its TCRdb copy is limited to in-frame clones, with some not included. The data contain some 250,000 clones, about 81% of them seen just once; the ten biggest clones take up around 8%. Germline assignment: CDR1 MNHNY and CDR2 SVGAGI (reference sequence). The V gene lost 7 bases and the J gene lost 0 bases, with 16 bases spanning the gap. There are 16 residues in the CDR3. The data are from a study of cytomegalovirus exposure and HLA in healthy donors. Study results and limitations: More clonal expansion characterized HLA-associated TCR beta chains than equally common others in a later analysis.

The source of this sequence is a woman between 55 and 75 years old in good health and CMV-seropositive. Sequencing input: PBMCs. The chain uses TRBV6-6 and TRBJ2-1, with D tentatively TRBD2 (6 bases). The CDR3 loop is CASIPGTRSSYNEQFF. The DNA for the CDR3 is TGTGCCAGCATTCCCGGGACTCGGAGCTCCTACAATGAGCAGTTCTTC.